The 24 T cell receptor beta chains below all came from one sample that was sequenced in a study of blood T cell repertoires in COVID-19. This table comes from immunoSEQ multiplex PCR, and its TCRdb copy is limited to in-frame clones, with some not included. Found here are approximately 110,000 clones, 70% to 90% of them singletons; the top ten hold roughly 1.4%. The sequencing input was peripheral blood. These receptors came from a man between 40 and 49 years old with acute or convalescent COVID-19.

The CDR3 sequence: CASSVGTSGGSPYNEQFF. In nucleotides, the CDR3 is TGTGCCAGCAGTGTTGGGACTAGCGGGGGATCACCCTACAATGAGCAGTTCTTC. The chain recombines TRBV6-1 with TRBJ2-1; 14 bases fit TRBD2. J lost 2 bases, V lost 4 bases, and 7 bases had no gene match. The CDR3 covers 18 residues. Germline CDR1 is MNHNS and CDR2 is SASEGT.

This chain links TRBV28 with TRBJ1-2; tentative D call: TRBD1 (5 bases). Per germline, CDR1 MDHEN and CDR2 SYDVKM. This CDR3 has 14 residues. The V end was cut by 6 bases, the J end by 1 base, with 12 bases between. The CDR3 nucleotides are TGTGCCAGCAGCTGGTCGGGGGTTAACTATGGCTACACCTTC. As protein: CASSWSGVNYGYTF.

The V gene is TRBV20-1, the J gene TRBJ2-7, with 9 positions matching TRBD1. CDR3 size: 12 residues. V lost 3 bases to trimming and J lost 7 bases; unmatched junction nucleotides: 4. Germline lookup yields CDR1 DFQATT and CDR2 SNEGSKA (reference sequence). CDR3 DNA: TGCAGTGCTAGTACGACAGGGGGAGAGCAGTACTTC. Protein sequence: CSASTTGGEQYF.

The rearrangement links TRBV7-9 to TRBJ2-3; the D gene is possibly TRBD1 (6 bases). Trimming stripped 5 bases from V and 2 bases from J, with 17 bases between. Per the germline V gene, CDR1 is SEHNR and CDR2 is FQNEAQ (reference sequence). This CDR3 is built from 16 residues. This CDR3 is CASSLVGQPFTDTQYF. CDR3 bases: TGTGCCAGCAGCCTTGTTGGACAGCCCTTCACAGATACGCAGTATTTT.

The rearrangement joins TRBV6-1 to TRBJ2-7, with TRBD1 matching 7 bases. Trimming took 1 base from V and 6 from J; bases not matched to a gene: 12. This CDR3 region has 16 residues. Germline lookup yields CDR1 MNHNS and CDR2 SASEGT. The CDR3 nucleotides are TGTGCCAGCAGTGAAGACATCAGGGGGACCTTCGCCGAGCAGTACTTC. It yields the protein CASSEDIRGTFAEQYF.

The rearrangement joins TRBV5-4 to TRBJ2-3; 8 bases align to TRBD1. Trimming cost V 0 bases and J 0 bases; bases outside gene matches: 3. Germline lookup yields CDR1 SGHNT and CDR2 YYREEE (reference sequence). This CDR3 contains 16 residues. CDR3 sequence: CASSLAAGGSTDTQYF. CDR3 DNA sequence: TGTGCCAGCAGCTTGGCAGCAGGGGGCAGCACAGATACGCAGTATTTT.

This rearrangement joins TRBV15 to TRBJ2-3; the D is unclear. The CDR3 is 13 amino acids. The germline V gene has CDR1 LNHNV and CDR2 YYDKDF (reference sequence). The V end lost 0 bases, the J end lost 4 bases, and 5 bases lay between the germline ends. CDR3 loop: CATSRDRADTQYF. CDR3 nucleotides: TGTGCCACCAGCAGAGATCGGGCAGATACGCAGTATTTT.

V gene TRBV7-6 combines with J gene TRBJ2-7; 12 bases align to TRBD2. The V segment lost 5 bases and the J segment 9 bases; nucleotides outside the gene matches: 8. Looked up from germline, CDR1 is SGHVS and CDR2 is FNYEAQ. The CDR3 spans 14 residues. The CDR3 bases are TGTGCCAGCAGCCAGACTAGCGGGAGTTTCGGGCAGTACTTC. This codes for CASSQTSGSFGQYF.

CDR3 sequence (DNA): TGTGCCAGCCAAATGGGGCGGACTGAAGCTTTCTTT. It is translated as CASQMGRTEAFF. The chain couples TRBV12-3 or TRBV12-4 to TRBJ1-1, with D tentatively TRBD1 (5 bases). The CDR3 has 12 amino acids. The V end was cut by 8 bases, the J end by 5 bases, with 12 bases between.

The chain recombines TRBV5-1 with TRBJ2-3; TRBD2 is a possible D gene (5 bases). The CDR3 spans 15 residues. Trimming stripped 1 base from V and 6 bases from J, with 15 bases between. Germline lookup yields CDR1 SGHRS and CDR2 YFSETQ. Here the CDR3 reads CASSLILTDSDTQYF. CDR3 bases: TGCGCCAGCAGCTTGATCCTGACGGACTCGGATACGCAGTATTTT.

This clone occurred a few times. This chain links TRBV6-5 with TRBJ2-7, with 9 bases identical to TRBD2. The CDR3 sequence is 15 residues long. CDR1 is MNHEY and CDR2 is SVGAGI in the germline V gene. After removal of 7 bases from V and 0 bases from J, the junction contained 7 bases not matched to a gene. The CDR3 DNA is TGTGCCAGCACGGGAGCGGGAGGAAGCTCCTACGAGCAGTACTTC. As protein: CASTGAGGSSYEQYF.

This chain links TRBV19 with TRBJ1-5, with D possibly TRBD1 on 5 matching bases. Trimming removed 6 bases at V and 4 bases at J, with 16 bases between. Germline CDR1 LNHDA, CDR2 SQIVND (reference sequence). This CDR3 has 15 residues. The CDR3 DNA sequence: TGTGCCAGTAGAAAAGACAGAACTTTTAATCAGCCCCAGCATTTT. This gives the protein CASRKDRTFNQPQHF.

The gene calls are TRBV6-5 and TRBJ1-2, with unresolved D. Per the germline V gene, CDR1 is MNHEY and CDR2 is SVGAGI. CDR3 length: 13 residues. V was shortened by 8 bases and J by 0 bases, with 10 bases between the two germline ends. The CDR3 DNA is TGTGCCAGCGCCCTAGGTCCTAACTATGGCTACACCTTC. It yields the protein CASALGPNYGYTF.

The V and J genes are TRBV9 and TRBJ1-1; D unclear. Trimming took 0 bases from V and 6 from J, leaving 9 bases between them. CDR1 SGDLS and CDR2 YYNGEE come from the germline V gene. CDR3 length: 13 amino acids. This CDR3 is CASSVAPGPEAFF. The CDR3 DNA reads as TGTGCCAGCAGCGTAGCTCCTGGGCCTGAAGCTTTCTTT.

This clone was found a few times. This sequence joins TRBV5-1 and TRBJ2-1; 11 bases align to TRBD1. The CDR3 consists of 15 residues. The V segment lost 2 bases and the J segment 5 bases; nucleotides outside the gene matches: 3. Germline values: CDR1 SGHRS, CDR2 YFSETQ. The CDR3 here is CASSLPGQGDNEQFF. CDR3 nucleotides: TGCGCCAGCAGCTTACCGGGACAGGGGGACAATGAGCAGTTCTTC.

In this sample, this clone turned up once. This sequence joins TRBV6-5 and TRBJ2-3, with D maybe TRBD2 (6 bases). CDR3 length equals 12 residues. Germline V gene data show CDR1 as MNHEY and CDR2 as SVGAGI. Trimming cost V 7 bases and J 6 bases, with 11 bases left between them. The CDR3 loop is CASTLLADTQYF. CDR3 sequence (DNA): TGTGCCAGCACCCTACTAGCCGATACGCAGTATTTT.

V usage is TRBV10-2 and J usage is TRBJ1-2; the D gene is possibly TRBD1 (6 bases). Germline values: CDR1 WSHSY, CDR2 SAAADI. V was trimmed by 3 bases and J by 7 bases, leaving 12 bases between them. The CDR3 spans 13 residues. The CDR3, as DNA: TGCGCCAGCAGTGACTACAGGGATGGTGGCTACACCTTC. It yields the protein CASSDYRDGGYTF.

This sequence joins TRBV6-5 and TRBJ1-1; D remains ambiguous. The CDR3 contains 16 residues. Deletions cut 1 base from V and 1 base from J, with 13 bases between. Germline loops: CDR1 MNHEY, CDR2 SVGAGI. The CDR3 sequence is CASSYYQTAGNTEAFF. The CDR3, as DNA: TGTGCCAGCAGTTACTATCAAACTGCAGGGAACACTGAAGCTTTCTTT.

This chain joins TRBV4-1 and TRBJ1-6; 10 bases agree with TRBD1. V shed 3 bases and J 0 bases; nucleotides not matched to a gene: 11. Germline V CDR1 and CDR2: MGHRA, YSYEKL. CDR3 size: 20 residues. The CDR3 coding sequence is TGCGCCAGCAGCCAGGCCGCAGGACAGGGGGACCTCTCCTATAATTCACCCCTCCACTTT. This codes for CASSQAAGQGDLSYNSPLHF.

This clone was seen only a few times. The J gene is TRBJ1-1, the V gene TRBV5-5; 8 bases align to TRBD1. The V segment lost 4 bases and the J segment 1 base; nucleotides outside the gene matches: 9. The CDR3 is 16 residues long. Germline V gene lookup returns CDR1 SGHKS and CDR2 YYEKEE (reference sequence). This CDR3 reads CASSGGATGANTEAFF. DNA of the CDR3: TGTGCCAGCAGCGGGGGGGCGACAGGGGCGAACACTGAAGCTTTCTTT.

This clone has a handful of counts. This chain connects TRBV12-3 or TRBV12-4 to TRBJ2-1; D possibly corresponds to TRBD2 (5 bases). The V end lost 9 bases, the J end lost 0 bases, and 9 bases lay between the germline ends. This CDR3 has 13 amino acids. The CDR3 is CASVGGSYNEQFF. The CDR3 DNA sequence: TGTGCCAGTGTCGGAGGCTCCTACAATGAGCAGTTCTTC.

The chain carries TRBV28 and TRBJ2-7, with D tentatively TRBD1 (6 bases). Germline CDR1 reads MDHEN; CDR2 reads SYDVKM. The CDR3 spans 14 residues. V lost 2 bases to trimming and J lost 3 bases, with 11 bases between them. The CDR3 protein is CASSLRTDNYEQYF. The CDR3 nucleotides read TGTGCCAGCAGTTTACGGACAGACAACTACGAGCAGTACTTC.

The chain recombines TRBV6-5 with TRBJ2-7; 9 positions agree with TRBD1. CDR1 and CDR2 from the germline V gene are MNHEY and SVGAGI. The CDR3 loop spans 15 amino acids. Losses at the gene ends were 7 bases for V and 5 bases for J; bases not matched to a gene: 12. As DNA, the CDR3 is TGTGCCAGCAAATCAACAGGGGGCGAAAACCACGAGCAGTACTTC. Amino acids: CASKSTGGENHEQYF.

The V call is TRBV28, the J call TRBJ2-5; 10 positions agree with TRBD2. The CDR3 runs to 18 residues. The germline V gene has CDR1 MDHEN and CDR2 SYDVKM. With 2 bases clipped from V and 4 bases from J, the junction kept 13 bases outside the gene matches. CDR3 protein: CASSLLPPGLAKRETQYF. The CDR3 nucleotides are TGTGCCAGCAGTTTACTCCCCCCGGGACTAGCGAAGAGAGAGACCCAGTACTTC.